Following are 9 T cell receptor beta chains from one sample sequenced in a study of blood T cell repertoires in COVID-19. Profiled with immunoSEQ multiplex PCR; TCRdb holds only in-frame clones, not every one. The repertoire holds 95,000 to 110,000 clones, with 84% as singletons. The sample consisted of peripheral blood. The receptors derive from a human donor in a cohort sampled during active COVID-19.

V and J are TRBV29-1 and TRBJ2-6; 8 positions agree with TRBD1. Germline CDR1 is SQVTM and CDR2 is ANQGSEA. The CDR3 has 18 amino acids. Unmatched junction bases numbered 11, after V lost 4 bases and J lost 0 bases. CDR3 in DNA: TGCAGCGTTGGAGGGGGGACAGGATCCCTCTCTGGGGCCAACGTCCTGACTTTC. Translating it yields CSVGGGTGSLSGANVLTF.

The gene calls are TRBV20-1 and TRBJ2-7; 9 bases match TRBD2. This CDR3 comprises 15 residues. Germline V gives CDR1 DFQATT, CDR2 SNEGSKA (reference sequence). V dropped 3 bases and J dropped 2; count of bases not matched to a gene: 8. The CDR3 here is CSASASSGDPYEQYF. The CDR3, as DNA: TGCAGTGCTAGTGCTTCTAGCGGGGATCCCTACGAGCAGTACTTC.

This sequence joins TRBV6-5 and TRBJ1-2; unclear D gene. Germline CDR1 reads MNHEY; CDR2 reads SVGAGI. Trimming removed 5 bases at V and 2 bases at J, with 12 bases between. The CDR3 covers 14 residues. The CDR3 is CASSPQLLNYGYTF. CDR3 DNA: TGTGCCAGCAGTCCCCAGCTACTAAACTATGGCTACACCTTC.

This chain connects TRBV3-1 (or the pseudogene TRBV3-2) to TRBJ2-1; 10 bases agree with TRBD2. This CDR3 has 16 amino acids. The germline V gene has CDR1 LGHDT and CDR2 YNNKEL (reference sequence). J lost 3 bases, V lost 4 bases, and 6 bases had no gene match. The CDR3 DNA is TGTGCCAGCAGCCCATCTAGCGGGGGCATCTACAATGAGCAGTTCTTC. Protein: CASSPSSGGIYNEQFF.

The V call is TRBV5-1, the J call TRBJ2-1; 9 nucleotides line up with TRBD1. The CDR3 has 17 residues. The germline V gene has CDR1 SGHRS and CDR2 YFSETQ. Unmatched junction bases numbered 7, after V lost 3 bases and J lost 0 bases. As DNA, the CDR3 is TGCGCCAGCAGCTGGTCCGGACAGGGGAGCTCCTACAATGAGCAGTTCTTC. Protein sequence: CASSWSGQGSSYNEQFF.

A few counts support this clone. The CDR3 is CASSHRQGPPANTEAFF. The CDR3 coding sequence is TGTGCCAGCAGCCATCGACAGGGCCCCCCCGCGAACACTGAAGCTTTCTTT. The gene calls are TRBV3-1 (or the pseudogene TRBV3-2) and TRBJ1-1, with 7 bases identical to TRBD1. This CDR3 spans 17 amino acids. CDR1 LGHDT and CDR2 YNNKEL come from the germline V gene (reference sequence). The J segment lost 1 base and the V segment lost 3 bases, leaving 11 bases of the junction unmatched.

There are a few counts of this clone. The chain uses TRBV5-1 and TRBJ2-2, with D possibly matching TRBD2 (8 bases). Deletions cut 6 bases from V and 7 bases from J, with 16 bases between. This CDR3 comprises 14 residues. The germline V gene has CDR1 SGHRS and CDR2 YFSETQ. Here the CDR3 reads CASNPGGGIGELFF. The CDR3 DNA follows: TGCGCCAGCAACCCGGGAGGGGGCATCGGGGAGCTGTTTTTT.

This chain joins TRBV19 and TRBJ1-6, with D maybe TRBD1 (6 bases). The V gene lost 6 bases and the J gene lost 1 base, with 19 bases spanning the gap. The germline gives CDR1 LNHDA, CDR2 SQIVND (reference sequence). This CDR3 region has 18 residues. CDR3 amino acids: CASSPTRQVGSYNSPLHF. The CDR3 DNA sequence: TGTGCCAGTAGCCCGACCCGACAGGTCGGTTCCTATAATTCACCCCTCCACTTT.

The chain joins TRBV11-2 to TRBJ1-4; D possibly corresponds to TRBD1 (6 bases). Trimming took 5 bases from V and 0 from J, leaving 10 bases between them. Germline assignment: CDR1 SGHAT and CDR2 FQNNGV. The CDR3 extends over 15 amino acids. The CDR3 coding sequence is TGTGCCAGCAGCCCCGGGACATCAACTAATGAAAAACTGTTTTTT. It encodes CASSPGTSTNEKLFF.